This T cell receptor beta chain was profiled in a study of blood T cell repertoires in COVID-19. Study-wide context: Samples of COVID-19 (acute and convalescent) were obtained from the United States, Italy and Spain.

Original data processing: How many nucleated cells were present was estimated from reference gene primer amplification. Clones were read by immunoSEQ multiplex PCR, and TCRdb kept only the in-frame ones, dropping some. The D gene and trimming were derived from the DNA, and the V and J assignments and clone size from that table. The table lists a few hundred thousand clones, about nine tenths of them singletons, with about 0.83% in the top ten. Germline V lookup: CDR1 SGHRS, CDR2 YFSETQ. CDR3 size: 12 residues. V lost 4 bases and J 14 bases, leaving 18 bases between the germline ends. The TCR originated in a woman in her 40s who had been exposed to COVID-19. V usage is TRBV5-1 and J usage is TRBJ1-2; D remains ambiguous. The sequencing sample was made of PBMCs or T cells enriched from blood (not recorded which). The CDR3 region is CASSSPNSQETF. The CDR3 nucleotides are TGCGCCAGCAGCAGCCCGAACAGTCAGGAAACCTTC.